This T cell receptor beta chain was captured in a study of CD8 T cells in Susac syndrome. Germline CDR1 GTSNPN, CDR2 SVGIG (reference sequence). This CDR3 is 13 amino acids long. V was cut by 2 bases and J by 8 bases, with 13 bases left in between. The RNA, about 0.5 to 1 ug, was put through reverse transcription using random hexamers. Each CDR3 protein is one row after TCRdb ran MiXCR on the immunoSEQ multiplex PCR reads. The sample contains some 400,000 distinct CDR3 sequences, more than 80% of which appear only once. Sequences were obtained from CD8+ T cells from PBMCs. The chain links TRBV30 to TRBJ1-5; D unclear. This receptor was taken from a human donor with multiple sclerosis. This chain's CDR3 is CAWSYSTGEPQHF. The CDR3, as DNA: TGTGCCTGGAGTTACAGTACTGGTGAGCCCCAGCATTTT.